One TCR beta chain is described in this entry. The specificity of this receptor is unknown. The record has no base qualities; no much larger clone is one base away. Libraries were constructed by the immunoSEQ multiplex PCR assay. The source is immuneACCESS, and TCRdb retained only in-frame sequences with V and J called. Part of the clones is not carried over; for the studies checked, unresolved V genes explain less than half of this, and the remainder is unexplained. This sample comprises over 75,000 clones, 90% to 97% of them detected only once. The ten largest clones capture 0.22% of the sample. Taken from cysteine to phenylalanine, the CDR3 has 15 residues. The sequence is cut down to CDR3 DNA, 45 bases in frame from base 1. Taken from the germline V gene, the CDR1 and CDR2 loops are MGHRA and YSYEKL. Relative to germline, V is 0 bases shorter and J is 4 bases shorter, with 10 bases between their ends.

The sample belongs to a study of technical replicates of blood from a few donors listed by TCRdb under 2017. Material: T cells isolated from PBMCs. This receptor was taken from a human donor in good health. The rearranged chain carries TRBV4-1 and TRBJ1-5; TRBD1 might be the D gene, on 6 matching bases. The DNA reads TGCGCCAGCAGCCAAGATGGGGGCAGAAATCAGCCCCAGCATTTT. Its translation reads: CASSQDGGRNQPQHF.